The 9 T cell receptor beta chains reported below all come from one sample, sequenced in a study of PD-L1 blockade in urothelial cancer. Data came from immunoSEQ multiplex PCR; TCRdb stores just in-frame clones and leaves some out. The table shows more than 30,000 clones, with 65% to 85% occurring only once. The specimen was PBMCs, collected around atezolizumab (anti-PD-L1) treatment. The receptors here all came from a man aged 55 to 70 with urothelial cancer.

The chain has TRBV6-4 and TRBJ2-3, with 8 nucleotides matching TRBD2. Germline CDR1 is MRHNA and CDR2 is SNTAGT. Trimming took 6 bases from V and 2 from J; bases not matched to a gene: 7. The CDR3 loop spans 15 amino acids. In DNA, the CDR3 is TGTGCCAGCAGCCGAGCGGGGGTAAACACAGATACGCAGTATTTT. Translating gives CASSRAGVNTDTQYF.

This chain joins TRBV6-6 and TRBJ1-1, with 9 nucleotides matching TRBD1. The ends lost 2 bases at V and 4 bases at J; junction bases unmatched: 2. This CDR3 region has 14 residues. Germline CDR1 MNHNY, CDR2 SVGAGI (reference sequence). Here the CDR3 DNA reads TGTGCCAGCAGTTACGGGACAGGGAGCACTGAAGCTTTCTTT. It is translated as CASSYGTGSTEAFF.

Here the CDR3 DNA reads TGTGCCAGCAGCTCGATCAACAGGGCAATCTCTGGAAACACCATATATTTT. It yields the protein CASSSINRAISGNTIYF. The genes are TRBV7-8 and TRBJ1-3; D may be TRBD1 (6 bases). The CDR3 length is 17 residues. Trimming took off 4 bases at V and 0 bases at J, with 16 bases between the two ends. The V gene's germline CDR1 is SGHVS and CDR2 FQNEAQ.

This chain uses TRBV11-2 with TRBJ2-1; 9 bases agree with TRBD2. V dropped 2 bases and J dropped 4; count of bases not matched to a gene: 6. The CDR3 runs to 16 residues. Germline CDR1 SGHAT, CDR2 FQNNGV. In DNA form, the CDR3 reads TGTGCCAGCAGCTTAAACCCTAGCGGGATATACAATGAGCAGTTCTTC. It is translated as CASSLNPSGIYNEQFF.

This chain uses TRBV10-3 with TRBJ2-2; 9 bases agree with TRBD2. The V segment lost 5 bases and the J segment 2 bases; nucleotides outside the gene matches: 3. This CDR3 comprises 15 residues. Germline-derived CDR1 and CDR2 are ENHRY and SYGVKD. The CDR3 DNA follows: TGTGCCATCAGTCGGACTAGCGATAACACCGGGGAGCTGTTTTTT. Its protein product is CAISRTSDNTGELFF.

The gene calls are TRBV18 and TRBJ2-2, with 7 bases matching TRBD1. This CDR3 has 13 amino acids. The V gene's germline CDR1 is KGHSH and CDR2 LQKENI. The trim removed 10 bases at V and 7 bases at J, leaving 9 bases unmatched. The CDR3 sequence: CATGQGVSGELFF. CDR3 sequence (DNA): TGTGCCACCGGCCAGGGGGTGAGCGGGGAGCTGTTTTTT.

DNA of the CDR3: TGCGCCAGCAGCTTGGTTGCTAGCGGGACTAGCACAGATACGCAGTATTTT. Its translation is CASSLVASGTSTDTQYF. The chain recombines TRBV5-1 with TRBJ2-3, with TRBD2 matching 9 bases. The CDR3 runs 17 residues. Germline V gene data show CDR1 as SGHRS and CDR2 as YFSETQ. Trimming removed 0 bases from V and 0 bases from J; junction bases left unmatched: 5.

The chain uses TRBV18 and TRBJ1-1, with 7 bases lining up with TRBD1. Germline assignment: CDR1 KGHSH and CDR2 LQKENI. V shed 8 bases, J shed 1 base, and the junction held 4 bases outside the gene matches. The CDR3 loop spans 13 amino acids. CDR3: CASGGQQNTEAFF. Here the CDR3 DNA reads TGTGCCAGCGGGGGACAGCAGAACACTGAAGCTTTCTTT.

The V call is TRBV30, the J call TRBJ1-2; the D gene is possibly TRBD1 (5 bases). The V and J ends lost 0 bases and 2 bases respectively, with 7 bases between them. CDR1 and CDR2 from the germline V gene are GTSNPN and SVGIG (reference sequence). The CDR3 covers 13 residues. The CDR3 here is CAWSVPGNYGYTF. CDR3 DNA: TGTGCCTGGAGTGTCCCAGGGAACTATGGCTACACCTTC.